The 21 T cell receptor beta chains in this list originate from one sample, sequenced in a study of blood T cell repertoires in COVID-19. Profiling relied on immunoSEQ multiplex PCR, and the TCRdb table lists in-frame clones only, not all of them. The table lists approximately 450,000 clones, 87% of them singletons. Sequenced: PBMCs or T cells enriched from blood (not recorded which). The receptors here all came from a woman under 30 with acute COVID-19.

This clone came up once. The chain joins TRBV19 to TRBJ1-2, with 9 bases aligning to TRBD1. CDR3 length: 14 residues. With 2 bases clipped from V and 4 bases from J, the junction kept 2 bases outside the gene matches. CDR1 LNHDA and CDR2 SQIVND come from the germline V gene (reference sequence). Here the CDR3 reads CASSIWGQGYGYTF. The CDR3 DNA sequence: TGTGCCAGTAGTATATGGGGACAGGGCTATGGCTACACCTTC.

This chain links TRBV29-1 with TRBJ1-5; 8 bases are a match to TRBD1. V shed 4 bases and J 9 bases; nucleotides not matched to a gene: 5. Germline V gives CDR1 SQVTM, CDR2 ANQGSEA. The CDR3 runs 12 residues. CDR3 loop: CSVGDRLRPQHF. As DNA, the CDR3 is TGCAGCGTTGGGGACAGGCTTCGGCCCCAGCATTTT.

The DNA for the CDR3 is TGCAGTGCTTTTGACAGCTACGAGCAGTACTTC. This codes for CSAFDSYEQYF. The V gene is TRBV20-1, the J gene TRBJ2-7; a weak D match, TRBD1 (5 bases). Between the trimmed V and J ends, which lost 5 bases and 3 bases, there was a span of 8 bases. CDR3 length: 11 residues. Germline V CDR1 and CDR2: DFQATT, SNEGSKA (reference sequence).

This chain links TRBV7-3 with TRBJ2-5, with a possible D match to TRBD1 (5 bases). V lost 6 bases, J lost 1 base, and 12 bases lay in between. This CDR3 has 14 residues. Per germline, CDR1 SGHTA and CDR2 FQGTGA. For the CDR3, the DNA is TGTGCCAGCAGTCCACAAGGGGTCCAAGAGACCCAGTACTTC. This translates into CASSPQGVQETQYF.

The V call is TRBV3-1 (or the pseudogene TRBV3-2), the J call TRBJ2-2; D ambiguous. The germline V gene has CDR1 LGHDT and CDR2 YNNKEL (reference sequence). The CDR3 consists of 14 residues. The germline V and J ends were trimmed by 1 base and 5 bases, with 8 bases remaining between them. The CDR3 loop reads CASSQAFMTGELFF. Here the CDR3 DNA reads TGTGCCAGCAGCCAAGCCTTTATGACCGGGGAGCTGTTTTTT.

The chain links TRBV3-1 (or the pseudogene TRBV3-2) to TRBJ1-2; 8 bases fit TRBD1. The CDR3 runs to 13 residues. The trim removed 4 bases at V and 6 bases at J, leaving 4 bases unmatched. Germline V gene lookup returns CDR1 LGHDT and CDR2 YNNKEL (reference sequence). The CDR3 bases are TGTGCCAGCAGCCTTCGGACAGGGAATGGCTACACCTTC. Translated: CASSLRTGNGYTF.

In nucleotides, the CDR3 is TGTGCCAGTACTAGCGGAGGGGGGCTGTATGAGACCCAGTACTTC. Encoded protein: CASTSGGGLYETQYF. The chain joins TRBV19 to TRBJ2-5, with a tentative D call TRBD2 (7 bases). Trimming took 7 bases from V and 5 from J, leaving 20 bases between them. In germline, CDR1 is LNHDA, CDR2 SQIVND (reference sequence). There are 15 residues in the CDR3.

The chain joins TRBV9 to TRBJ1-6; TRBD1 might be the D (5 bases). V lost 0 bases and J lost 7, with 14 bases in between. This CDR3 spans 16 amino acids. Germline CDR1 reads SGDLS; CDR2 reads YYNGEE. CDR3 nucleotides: TGTGCCAGCAGCGTAGTTTCCGGGGGTCCCAATTCACCCCTCCACTTT. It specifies CASSVVSGGPNSPLHF.

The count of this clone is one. CDR3 protein: CASTRAGGRNEQYF. CDR3 nucleotides: TGTGCCAGCACACGAGCGGGAGGGCGCAACGAGCAGTACTTC. The V call is TRBV7-2, the J call TRBJ2-7, with TRBD2 matching 10 bases. Germline loops: CDR1 SGHTA, CDR2 FQGNSA. The CDR3 runs 14 residues. The junction had 8 bases not matched to a gene; V was cut back by 7 bases and J by 5 bases.

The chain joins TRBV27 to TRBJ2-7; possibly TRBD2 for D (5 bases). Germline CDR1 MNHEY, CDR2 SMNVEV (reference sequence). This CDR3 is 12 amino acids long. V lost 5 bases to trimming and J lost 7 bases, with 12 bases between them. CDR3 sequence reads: CASSRPSGEQYF. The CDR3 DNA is TGTGCCAGCAGTCGCCCTTCGGGAGAGCAGTACTTC.

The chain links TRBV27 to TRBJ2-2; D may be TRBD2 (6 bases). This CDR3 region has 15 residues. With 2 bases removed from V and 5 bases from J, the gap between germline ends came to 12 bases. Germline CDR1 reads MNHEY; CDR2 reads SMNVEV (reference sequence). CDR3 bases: TGTGCCAGCAGTTTACTCGGGGGAGAGACCGGGGAGCTGTTTTTT. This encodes CASSLLGGETGELFF.

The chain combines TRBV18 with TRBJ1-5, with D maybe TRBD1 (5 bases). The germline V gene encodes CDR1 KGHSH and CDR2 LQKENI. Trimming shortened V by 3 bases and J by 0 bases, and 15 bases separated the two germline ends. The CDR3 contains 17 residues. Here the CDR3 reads CASSPLAQANSNQPQHF. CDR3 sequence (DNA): TGTGCCAGCTCACCCTTAGCACAGGCGAATAGCAATCAGCCCCAGCATTTT.

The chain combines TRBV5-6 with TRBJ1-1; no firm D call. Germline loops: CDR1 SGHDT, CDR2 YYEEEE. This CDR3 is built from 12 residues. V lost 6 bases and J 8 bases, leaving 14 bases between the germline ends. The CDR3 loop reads CASMAAPTEAFF. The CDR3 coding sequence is TGTGCCAGCATGGCGGCTCCCACCGAAGCTTTCTTT. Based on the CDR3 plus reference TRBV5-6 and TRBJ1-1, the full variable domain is DAGVTQSPTHLIKTRGQQVTLRCSPKSGHDTVSWYQQALGQGPQFIFQYYEEEERQRGNFPDRFSGHQFPNYSSELNVNALLLGDSALYLCASMAAPTEAFFGQGTRLTVV.

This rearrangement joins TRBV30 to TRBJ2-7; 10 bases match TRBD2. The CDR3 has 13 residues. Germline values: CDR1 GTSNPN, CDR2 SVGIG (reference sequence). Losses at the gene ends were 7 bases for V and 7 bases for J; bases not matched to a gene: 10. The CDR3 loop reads CALRIAGGREQYF. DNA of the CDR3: TGTGCCTTACGTATAGCGGGAGGTCGGGAGCAGTACTTC.

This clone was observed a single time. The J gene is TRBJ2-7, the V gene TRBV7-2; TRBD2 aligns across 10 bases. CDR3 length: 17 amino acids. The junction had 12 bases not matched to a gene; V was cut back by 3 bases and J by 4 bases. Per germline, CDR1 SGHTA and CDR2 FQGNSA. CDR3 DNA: TGTGCCAGCAGCTTCCGCGGACTAGCGGCCCCAGGGTACGAGCAGTACTTC. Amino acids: CASSFRGLAAPGYEQYF.

CDR3 region: CASSPHYGQGHTEAFF. CDR3 sequence (DNA): TGTGCCAGCAGCCCTCACTATGGACAGGGTCACACTGAAGCTTTCTTT. The gene calls are TRBV11-1 and TRBJ1-1; TRBD1 aligns across 8 bases. The CDR3 runs 16 residues. J was trimmed by 3 bases and V by 5 bases; bases with no gene match: 11. Looked up from germline, CDR1 is SGHAT and CDR2 is FQDESV (reference sequence). Full variable domain (remainder filled in from reference TRBV11-1 and TRBJ1-1): EAEVAQSPRYKITEKSQAVAFWCDPISGHATLYWYRQILGQGPELLVQFQDESVVDDSQLPKDRFSAERLKGVDSTLKIQPAELGDSAMYLCASSPHYGQGHTEAFFGQGTRLTVV.

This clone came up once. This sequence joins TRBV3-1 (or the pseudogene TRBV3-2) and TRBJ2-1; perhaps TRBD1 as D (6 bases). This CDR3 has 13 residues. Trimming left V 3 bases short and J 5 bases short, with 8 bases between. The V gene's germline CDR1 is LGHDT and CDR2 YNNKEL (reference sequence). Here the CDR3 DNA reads TGTGCCAGCAGCCACGGACAGCACAATGAGCAGTTCTTC. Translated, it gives CASSHGQHNEQFF.

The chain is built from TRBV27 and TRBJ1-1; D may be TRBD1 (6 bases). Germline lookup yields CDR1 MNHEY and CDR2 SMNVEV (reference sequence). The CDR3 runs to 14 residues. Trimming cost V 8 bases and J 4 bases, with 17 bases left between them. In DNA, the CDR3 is TGTGCCAGCCGTATTAACGGGGGGCCCACTGAAGCTTTCTTT. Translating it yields CASRINGGPTEAFF.

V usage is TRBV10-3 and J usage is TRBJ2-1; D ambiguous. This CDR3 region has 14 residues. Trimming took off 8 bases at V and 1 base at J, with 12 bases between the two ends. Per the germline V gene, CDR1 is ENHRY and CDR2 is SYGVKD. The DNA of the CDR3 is TGTGCCATCGAGGCCGGCAGTTCCTACAATGAGCAGTTCTTC. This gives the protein CAIEAGSSYNEQFF.

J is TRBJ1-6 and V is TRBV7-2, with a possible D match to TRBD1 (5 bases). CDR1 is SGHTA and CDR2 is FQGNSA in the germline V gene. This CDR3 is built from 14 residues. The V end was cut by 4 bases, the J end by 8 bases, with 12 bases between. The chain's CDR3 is CASSWVLGDSPLHF. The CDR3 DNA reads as TGTGCCAGCAGCTGGGTGTTAGGGGATTCACCCCTCCACTTT. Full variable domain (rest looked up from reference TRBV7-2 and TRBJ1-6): GAGVSQSPSNKVTEKGKDVELRCDPISGHTALYWYRQSLGQGLEFLIYFQGNSAPDKSGLPSDRFSAERTGGSVSTLTIQRTQQEDSAVYLCASSWVLGDSPLHFGNGTRLTVT.

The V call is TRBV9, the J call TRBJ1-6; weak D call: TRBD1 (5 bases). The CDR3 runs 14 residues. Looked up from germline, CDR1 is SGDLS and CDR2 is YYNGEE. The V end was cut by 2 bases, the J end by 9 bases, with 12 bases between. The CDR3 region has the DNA TGTGCCAGCAGCGTTGGGGGGTTAGGTTCACCCCTCCACTTT. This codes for CASSVGGLGSPLHF.